Detailed here is one TCR beta chain. These data are taken from a study of shared clonotypes between healthy human individuals. V was cut by 0 bases and J by 6 bases, with 10 bases left in between. CDR1 and CDR2 (germline): KGHSH, LQKENI. CDR3 length: 14 residues. Profiling relied on immunoSEQ multiplex PCR, and the TCRdb table lists in-frame clones only, not all of them. The repertoire holds 2 million to 2.5 million clones, with nearly 97% as singletons. Sequenced sample: naive CD4+ T cells sorted from blood. Subset: CD45RA+ positively selected. The chain uses TRBV18 and TRBJ2-3; D perhaps matches TRBD2 (5 bases). This receptor was taken from a man between 18 and 35 years old in good health. The CDR3 nucleotides are TGTGCCAGCTCACCACCGCTAGCATCGGATACGCAGTATTTT. Protein: CASSPPLASDTQYF.